This entry concerns a single T cell receptor (beta chain). No cognate antigen has been identified for it. Per-base qualities were not stored, and no clone one base away is much larger. The sample belongs to a study of T cells in localized non-small cell lung cancer (TCRdb year 2020). Concerning the study at large: The study analyzed T cell repertoires of 200 to 250 early-stage NSCLC patients, comparing tumors and uninvolved tumor-adjacent lungs. The cohort was made up of 200 to 250 treatment-naive NSCLC patients whose localized lung tumors had been resected. Of the NSCLC patients, 129 were male and roughly 110 were female, and the mean age was approximately 69 years.

General findings and caveats noted by the study authors: A median of around 50 of the top 100 tumor clones turned up in the paired uninvolved adjacent lung, and under 30 of those clones also ranked among the top 100 of that same adjacent lung. Uninvolved tumor-adjacent lung showed the highest T cell clonality, higher than tumor, which suggests more focused antigenic responses in the uninvolved tumor-adjacent lung. Because of the exploratory design, TCR variables were selected using unadjusted p-values without false-discovery rate correction. Because multi-region sequencing of the tumors was not done, intratumor heterogeneity could not be ruled out. Longer overall survival was associated with higher T cell density in blood, whereas shorter survival was associated with higher clonality in adjacent lung.

TCR beta CDR3 regions were sequenced from DNA using the immunoSEQ Assay. Per the source publication's procedure: To compute T cell density, TCR beta template counts were normalized to usable DNA, which was estimated by amplifying housekeeping genes. Richness was estimated with the preseqR package, extrapolating to 400,000 templates for PBMC samples and 120,000 templates for tissue samples. Clonality was taken to be one minus Pielou's evenness. Tissue-enriched TCRs were identified by differential abundance testing using productive amino-acid clonotypes, minimum total count 5 and alpha 0.1. The Jaccard Index and the Morisita Overlap Index were used to measure repertoire overlap between compartments. TCR beta CDR3s were clustered by GLIPH together with public tetramer-defined viral CDR3s, and at least three viral sequences plus V-gene enrichment were required for viral motifs. Not all clones reach the TCRdb copy of this immuneACCESS table, which keeps in-frame sequences only. Checked studies attribute under half of the gap to unresolved V genes and leave the rest unexplained. V and J calls and clone size are those listed in that table; D and trimming were worked out from the DNA. In all, the sample holds approximately 63,000 clones, and roughly 90% of those were seen once. 20% to 25% of the sample is in the top ten clones.

Cut back by 0 bases and 0 bases, the V and J ends lie 9 bases apart. The CDR3 holds 15 amino acids from the cysteine to the phenylalanine. Only the CDR3 DNA is retained, 45 bases long and in frame from the first base. The CDR1 and CDR2 encoded by the germline V gene are SGHRS and YFSETQ. At diagnosis, tumor, uninvolved tumor-adjacent lung and peripheral blood were collected and then preserved as a mix of FFPE and fresh-frozen material. For TCR repertoire profiling, the blood samples were analyzed as peripheral blood mononuclear cells. This sequence was found in a man between 40 and 70 years old with stage I squamous cell lung carcinoma. The sequence links TRBV5-1 to TRBJ1-2; the D gene is unclear. The sample here was peripheral blood, taken before any cancer treatment. The DNA is TGCGCCAGCAGCTTGGGGCAGGTATCTAACTATGGCTACACCTTC. This gives the protein CASSLGQVSNYGYTF.